This TCR beta chain was sequenced in a study of blood T cell repertoires in COVID-19. Measured with immunoSEQ multiplex PCR; TCRdb has only the in-frame clones, and not every one. Here the sample spans roughly 350,000 clones, 85% being singletons. The CDR3 is made up of 15 amino acids. Germline CDR1 MNHEY, CDR2 SVGAGI. With V trimmed by 7 bases and J by 0 bases, 6 bases remained unmatched. What was sequenced was peripheral blood. This receptor was obtained from a woman aged 18-29 years with acute or convalescent COVID-19. This sequence joins TRBV6-5 and TRBJ1-5; the match to TRBD1 covers 7 bases. The CDR3 is CASIRQGFSNQPQHF. DNA for the CDR3: TGTGCCAGCATTCGACAGGGCTTTAGCAATCAGCCCCAGCATTTT.